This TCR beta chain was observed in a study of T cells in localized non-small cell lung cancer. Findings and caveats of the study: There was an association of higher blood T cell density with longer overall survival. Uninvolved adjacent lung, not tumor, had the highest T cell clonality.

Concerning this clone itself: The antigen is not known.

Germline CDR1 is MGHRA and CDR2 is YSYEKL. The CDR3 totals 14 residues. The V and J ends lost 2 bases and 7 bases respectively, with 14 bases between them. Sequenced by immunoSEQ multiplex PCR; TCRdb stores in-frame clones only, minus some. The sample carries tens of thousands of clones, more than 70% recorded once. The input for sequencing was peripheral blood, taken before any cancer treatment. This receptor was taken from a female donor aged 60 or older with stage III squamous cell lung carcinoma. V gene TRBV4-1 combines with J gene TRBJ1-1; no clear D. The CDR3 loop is CASSQTLSEYEAFF. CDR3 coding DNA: TGCGCCAGCAGCCAAACCCTAAGTGAGTATGAAGCTTTCTTT.